This is a list of T cell receptor beta chains from one sample in a study of radiation and T cells in renal cell carcinoma. Assay used: immunoSEQ multiplex PCR; TCRdb lists only in-frame clones, some missing. Among 100,000 to 150,000 clones listed, around 82% were seen once. This material consisted of blood, taken from a patient whose treatment included radiotherapy and nephrectomy. The receptor set was obtained from a man aged 50 to 59 with renal cell carcinoma. Both conserved end residues are part of each CDR3. A D gene is named only where the DNA matches it firmly. A row's size may be missing; if present it is once, few, many or a size class.

CDR3 length | J gene | D gene | clone size | V gene | CDR3 DNA | CDR3 protein
13 | TRBJ2-1 | TRBD2 | NA | TRBV30 | TGTGCCTGGAGTACGGGACTATACAATGAGCAGTTCTTC | CAWSTGLYNEQFF
14 | TRBJ1-5 | TRBD1 | NA | TRBV28 | TGTGCCAGCAGACCACCAGGGGGGGGTCAGCCCCAGCATTTT | CASRPPGGGQPQHF
14 | TRBJ2-7 | NA | NA | TRBV11-2 | TGTGCCAGCAGTGTTCTCCCGACAAACTACGAGCAGTACTTC | CASSVLPTNYEQYF
16 | TRBJ1-6 | NA | NA | TRBV9 | TGTGCCAGCATCCGGATGGGGAGCTCCTATAATTCACCCCTCCACTTT | CASIRMGSSYNSPLHF
14 | TRBJ1-1 | NA | NA | TRBV5-1 | TGCGCCAGCAGCTTGGTCGAGGGTAACACTGAAGCTTTCTTT | CASSLVEGNTEAFF
15 | TRBJ2-1 | NA | NA | TRBV4-3 | TGCGCCAGCAGCCAAGCCGGACTCCACCCCAATGAGCAGTTCTTC | CASSQAGLHPNEQFF
15 | TRBJ2-5 | NA | few | TRBV7-2 | TGTGCCAGCAGCTTAGTACTTCTCGTGGGAGAGACCCAGTACTTC | CASSLVLLVGETQYF
13 | TRBJ2-1 | NA | NA | TRBV6-5 | TGTGCCAGCAGGGAAGCGGGTTTAAATGAGCAGTTCTTC | CASREAGLNEQFF
15 | TRBJ2-3 | TRBD2 | NA | TRBV2 | TGTGCCAGCAGAAAAGGGGCGGGAGGTGGAGATACGCAGTATTTT | CASRKGAGGGDTQYF
14 | TRBJ1-5 | NA | NA | TRBV5-1 | TGCGCCAGCAGCCCAACAGACTACAATCAGCCCCAGCATTTT | CASSPTDYNQPQHF
14 | TRBJ2-7 | TRBD2 | NA | TRBV7-8 | TGTGCCAGCAGCTTTGGAGCTAGCGGACACGAGCAGTACTTC | CASSFGASGHEQYF
15 | TRBJ2-3 | NA | few | TRBV19 | TGTGCCAGTAGTGTGGGACTCGAGTTCACAGATACGCAGTATTTT | CASSVGLEFTDTQYF
18 | TRBJ2-2 | TRBD1 | NA | TRBV9 | TGTGCCAGCAGCGTAGGACAGGGTTTAATGGCAAACACCGGGGAGCTGTTTTTT | CASSVGQGLMANTGELFF
14 | TRBJ2-7 | TRBD1 | NA | TRBV30 | TGTGCCTGGAGGCGTCGGACAGGGGACTACGAGCAGTACTTC | CAWRRRTGDYEQYF
15 | TRBJ2-1 | NA | NA | TRBV29-1 | TGCAGCGTTGACAGGAAAGTTAGGTCCTACAATGAGCAGTTCTTC | CSVDRKVRSYNEQFF
14 | TRBJ1-4 | NA | few | TRBV7-9 | TGTGCCAGCAGCCCCCGGACGGGCGATGAAAAACTGTTTTTT | CASSPRTGDEKLFF
18 | TRBJ2-6 | TRBD1 | NA | TRBV5-1 | TGCGCCAGCAGCTTGATCCCAGGGGGCCCGGTCGGGGCCAACGTCCTGACTTTC | CASSLIPGGPVGANVLTF
15 | TRBJ2-1 | NA | NA | TRBV5-1 | TGCGCCAGCAGCTTGGTCCAGGGGACCCACAATGAGCAGTTCTTC | CASSLVQGTHNEQFF
15 | TRBJ2-7 | TRBD1 | NA | TRBV6-1 | TGTGCCAGCACCCAAGATACAGGGGGTTCCTACGAGCAGTACTTC | CASTQDTGGSYEQYF
17 | TRBJ2-7 | TRBD1 | NA | TRBV11-1 | TGTGCCAGCAGCCCGGGGACAGGGTTTTTCGCCACCTACGAGCAGTACTTC | CASSPGTGFFATYEQYF
15 | TRBJ1-3 | NA | NA | TRBV9 | TGTGCCAGCAGCGTAGCGGGGGTGGCTGGAAACACCATATATTTT | CASSVAGVAGNTIYF
15 | TRBJ2-1 | NA | once | TRBV9 | TGTGCCAGCAGCATCGACCTTAGCTCCTACAATGAGCAGTTCTTC | CASSIDLSSYNEQFF
13 | TRBJ2-7 | NA | NA | TRBV5-4 | TGTGCCAGCAGCTTCCCCAGAGGTGAAGAGCAGTACTTC | CASSFPRGEEQYF
15 | TRBJ2-3 | NA | NA | TRBV9 | TGTGCCAGCAGCGTAGGCGGCGGAAGCACAGATACGCAGTATTTT | CASSVGGGSTDTQYF
14 | TRBJ2-7 | NA | NA | TRBV5-1 | TGCGCCAGCAGCTTTGGCCGACAGGACTACGAGCAGTACTTC | CASSFGRQDYEQYF
15 | TRBJ2-1 | NA | NA | TRBV7-8 | TGTGCCAGCAGCTACTACGGGGGGCTCTACAATGAGCAGTTCTTC | CASSYYGGLYNEQFF
13 | TRBJ2-7 | NA | NA | TRBV7-6 | TGTGCCAGCAGCTCCCACCAGGGGTACGAGCAGTACTTC | CASSSHQGYEQYF
15 | TRBJ1-4 | TRBD1 | NA | TRBV9 | TGTGCCAGCAGCCTTAACACAGGGGCGGGAGAAAAACTGTTTTTT | CASSLNTGAGEKLFF
16 | TRBJ2-2 | NA | NA | TRBV10-1 | TGCGCCAGTGCAAGAAATCGACAGTCGAACACCGGGGAGCTGTTTTTT | CASARNRQSNTGELFF
14 | TRBJ1-2 | NA | once | TRBV27 | TGTGCCAGCAGCCCCCGGGACGGGAACTATGGCTACACCTTC | CASSPRDGNYGYTF
14 | TRBJ2-3 | NA | NA | TRBV4-3 | TGCGCCAGCAGCCAAGGGACTTCGGCAGATACGCAGTATTTT | CASSQGTSADTQYF
15 | TRBJ2-3 | TRBD1 | once | TRBV18 | TGTGCCAGCTCACCACCGGACAGGGGGTCAGATACGCAGTATTTT | CASSPPDRGSDTQYF
14 | TRBJ2-1 | TRBD2 | NA | TRBV4-3 | TGCGCCAGCAGCCAAGCGATCGGGGGGGATGAGCAGTTCTTC | CASSQAIGGDEQFF
14 | TRBJ1-4 | NA | NA | TRBV29-1 | TGCAGCGCCTCAACCCGGGCAACTAATGAAAAACTGTTTTTT | CSASTRATNEKLFF
16 | TRBJ2-2 | TRBD1 | NA | TRBV7-9 | TGTGCCAGCAGCTTAGAAAGGGGGCCGGACACCGGGGAGCTGTTTTTT | CASSLERGPDTGELFF
18 | TRBJ2-3 | NA | NA | TRBV10-3 | TGTGCCATCAGTGACTACGGGGGCCTTGGGGCTAGCACAGATACGCAGTATTTT | CAISDYGGLGASTDTQYF
12 | TRBJ2-7 | NA | few | TRBV7-9 | TGTGCCAGCAGCTTCGGGACCTACGAGCAGTACTTC | CASSFGTYEQYF
16 | TRBJ2-3 | TRBD2 | few | TRBV5-1 | TGCGCCAGCAGCACCGGACTAGCGGGCCCTTTGGGTACGCAGTATTTT | CASSTGLAGPLGTQYF
14 | TRBJ1-4 | NA | NA | TRBV6-5 | TGTGCCAGCAGTCTAACAGATTCTAACGAAAAACTGTTTTTT | CASSLTDSNEKLFF
15 | TRBJ2-1 | NA | few | TRBV28 | TGTGCCAGCAGTCTCCTACGTAGCTCCTACAATGAGCAGTTCTTC | CASSLLRSSYNEQFF
13 | TRBJ2-5 | NA | NA | TRBV29-1 | TGCAGCGTTGTCCGGGGCATCCAAGAGACCCAGTACTTC | CSVVRGIQETQYF
15 | TRBJ2-1 | TRBD2 | NA | TRBV5-1 | TGCGCCAGCAGCTTTTGGACTAGCGGGGGGAAAGAGCAGTTCTTC | CASSFWTSGGKEQFF
20 | TRBJ2-7 | NA | NA | TRBV27 | TGTGCCAGCAGTTCCCCGCCTCGGACAGCCACACGACCCCCTTCCTACGAGCAGTACTTC | CASSSPPRTATRPPSYEQYF
15 | TRBJ2-7 | TRBD1 | NA | TRBV4-3 | TGCGCCAGCAGCGCCCGACAGGGGCCTATCGACGAGCAGTACTTC | CASSARQGPIDEQYF
15 | TRBJ2-7 | NA | NA | TRBV28 | TGTGCCAGCAGAATTGTAGCCGGATCGGGGGCGTTGCAGTACTTC | CASRIVAGSGALQYF